Below, 18 T cell receptor beta chains from the same sample are listed, as sequenced in a study of T cells in Graves' hyperthyroidism and ophthalmopathy. From RNA transcripts, TCR beta CDR3 regions were amplified. The HTBI set primed first-round TCR CDR3 RT-PCR. TCRdb re-called the multiplex PCR reads through MiXCR, storing one row per CDR3 protein. The sample yields roughly 420,000 distinct CDR3 sequences, around 16% seen once. Sequencing was done on a sample of blood. These receptors were obtained from a woman under 30 with Graves' hyperthyroidism.

This clonotype was recorded at least ten times. The chain joins TRBV3-1 to TRBJ2-3; 8 bases agree with TRBD1. After removal of 4 bases from V and 2 bases from J, the junction contained 17 bases not matched to a gene. Germline CDR1 and CDR2: LGHDT and YNNKEL (reference sequence). CDR3 length: 19 residues. The CDR3 protein is CASSRVTRQGKIYTDTQYF. CDR3 sequence (DNA): TGTGCCAGCAGCCGAGTGACTAGACAGGGGAAGATATACACAGATACGCAGTATTTT.

This clonotype was recorded at least ten times. The rearrangement uses TRBV2 and TRBJ2-5, with TRBD2 as a possible D gene (5 bases). The V gene's germline CDR1 is SNHLY and CDR2 FYNNEI. Trimming pared 6 bases from V and 5 bases from J, leaving 16 bases between. The CDR3 runs to 14 residues. DNA for the CDR3: TGTGCCAGCAGACAATCCACTAGTAAGGAGACCCAGTACTTC. Protein: CASRQSTSKETQYF.

This clonotype was seen many times. The chain has TRBV6-1 and TRBJ2-5; tentative D call: TRBD2 (7 bases). Germline CDR1 reads MNHNS; CDR2 reads SASEGT. The CDR3 has 15 residues. V was clipped by 1 base and J by 5 bases, with 14 bases between them. The CDR3 sequence is CASSEVVSGGETQYF. CDR3 in DNA: TGTGCCAGCAGTGAAGTGGTGTCGGGGGGCGAGACCCAGTACTTC.

This clonotype showed up many times. The CDR3 loop is CASKRDPFNSPLHF. CDR3 coding DNA: TGTGCCAGCAAGAGGGATCCCTTTAATTCACCCCTCCACTTT. V usage is TRBV6-1 and J usage is TRBJ1-6; D is undetermined. Trimming pared 7 bases from V and 6 bases from J, leaving 13 bases between. The germline gives CDR1 MNHNS, CDR2 SASEGT. This CDR3 comprises 14 residues.

This clonotype showed up many times. The rearrangement links TRBV12-3 or TRBV12-4 to TRBJ1-6; perhaps TRBD1 as D (6 bases). The CDR3 is 14 amino acids. V lost 4 bases and J lost 8, with 12 bases in between. CDR3 nucleotides: TGTGCCAGCAGTTACCAGGGGAACTATTCACCCCTCCACTTT. It yields the protein CASSYQGNYSPLHF.

Many counts were recorded for this clonotype. The rearrangement uses TRBV18 and TRBJ2-1, with TRBD2 as a possible D gene (5 bases). Trimming pared 6 bases from V and 4 bases from J, leaving 16 bases between. The CDR3 consists of 15 residues. Germline loops: CDR1 KGHSH, CDR2 LQKENI. The CDR3 DNA sequence: TGTGCCAGCTCCCCCTGGACTGAAAAATACAATGAGCAGTTCTTC. This codes for CASSPWTEKYNEQFF.

J is TRBJ2-7 and V is TRBV5-1, with TRBD2 matching over 10 bases. CDR3 size: 15 residues. J gave up 2 bases and V 5 bases, and 7 bases lay outside the gene matches. Germline CDR1 and CDR2: SGHRS and YFSETQ. In DNA, the CDR3 is TGCGCCAGCAGTCTGGTGAGCGGGAGGGCCTACGAGCAGTACTTC. Its protein is CASSLVSGRAYEQYF.

This clonotype was seen only a few times. The chain uses TRBV5-4 and TRBJ2-3; 14 positions agree with TRBD2. The CDR3 has 17 residues. Germline V lookup: CDR1 SGHNT, CDR2 YYREEE (reference sequence). V lost 5 bases, J lost 0 bases, and 5 bases stayed unmatched. CDR3 in amino acids: CASRPGLAGGSTDTQYF. The CDR3 DNA reads TGTGCCAGCAGGCCTGGACTAGCGGGGGGTAGCACAGATACGCAGTATTTT.

This clonotype was seen repeatedly, ten times or more. This chain links TRBV12-3 or TRBV12-4 with TRBJ2-1; 10 bases are a match to TRBD2. The CDR3 length is 14 residues. V shed 4 bases and J 4 bases; nucleotides not matched to a gene: 1. CDR3 sequence reads: CASSWTSGYNEQFF. The CDR3 DNA sequence: TGTGCCAGCAGTTGGACTAGCGGATACAATGAGCAGTTCTTC.

In this sample, this clonotype turned up many times. The rearrangement links TRBV2 to TRBJ1-4; D possibly corresponds to TRBD1 (6 bases). Trimming left V 8 bases short and J 8 bases short, with 12 bases between. The germline CDR1 and CDR2 sequences are SNHLY and FYNNEI. The CDR3 totals 12 residues. In DNA form, the CDR3 reads TGTGCCAGCCAACAGGGAGGGGAAAAACTGTTTTTT. Translated: CASQQGGEKLFF.

This clonotype came up a few times. For the CDR3, the DNA is TGTGCCAGTGGGGACAGGGACTACGAGCAGTACTTC. Its protein is CASGDRDYEQYF. V and J are TRBV19 and TRBJ2-7, with TRBD1 matching over 9 bases. After removal of 8 bases from V and 3 bases from J, the junction contained 2 bases not matched to a gene. Germline lookup yields CDR1 LNHDA and CDR2 SQIVND (reference sequence). There are 12 residues in the CDR3.

The CDR3 region is CASSLWDGGRNEQFF. CDR3 nucleotides: TGTGCCAGCAGTTTGTGGGACGGGGGACGGAATGAGCAGTTCTTC. This chain links TRBV28 with TRBJ2-1, with D possibly TRBD2 on 6 matching bases. V was pared by 3 bases and J by 7 bases, with 16 bases between. Germline V gene sequence: CDR1 MDHEN, CDR2 SYDVKM. CDR3 length equals 15 residues.

This clonotype has more than one count but fewer than ten. The CDR3 sequence is CASSILQETQYF. The CDR3, as DNA: TGCGCCAGCAGCATCCTGCAAGAGACCCAGTACTTC. V is TRBV5-1 and J is TRBJ2-5; no definite D call. The CDR3 is 12 amino acids. V was clipped by 4 bases and J by 2 bases, with 6 bases between them. The V gene's germline CDR1 is SGHRS and CDR2 YFSETQ.

This chain joins TRBV19 and TRBJ2-7; TRBD2 matches at 10 bases. This CDR3 has 14 residues. Germline V gives CDR1 LNHDA, CDR2 SQIVND (reference sequence). V dropped 2 bases and J dropped 4; count of bases not matched to a gene: 2. This chain's CDR3 is CASSITSGTYEQYF. CDR3 DNA: TGTGCCAGTAGTATAACTAGCGGGACGTACGAGCAGTACTTC. Supplemented by reference TRBV19 and TRBJ2-7, the full variable domain reads DGGITQSPKYLFRKEGQNVTLSCEQNLNHDAMYWYRQDPGQGLRLIYYSQIVNDFQKGDIAEGYSVSREKKESFPLTVTSAQKNPTAFYLCASSITSGTYEQYFGPGTRLTVT.

J is TRBJ2-3 and V is TRBV6-2 or TRBV6-3; 11 bases match TRBD2. Germline V CDR1 and CDR2: MNHEY, SVGEGT. The J segment lost 6 bases and the V segment lost 6 bases, leaving 8 bases of the junction unmatched. This CDR3 contains 15 residues. In nucleotides, the CDR3 is TGTGCCAGCAGACTAGCGGGGGCCCTCCGCGATACGCAGTATTTT. Residues: CASRLAGALRDTQYF.

This clonotype occurred a few times. The rearrangement joins TRBV9 to TRBJ2-7; D perhaps matches TRBD1 (5 bases). Germline V gene sequence: CDR1 SGDLS, CDR2 YYNGEE. CDR3 size: 14 residues. Trimming took off 1 base at V and 2 bases at J, with 10 bases between the two ends. The CDR3 bases are TGTGCCAGCAGCGTAAGGGGTCTCCCCTACGAGCAGTACTTC. Its translation is CASSVRGLPYEQYF.

There are a few counts of this clonotype. The gene calls are TRBV25-1 and TRBJ1-2; no clear D. CDR1 is MGHDK and CDR2 is SYGVNS in the germline V gene. The CDR3 totals 12 residues. Trimming removed 1 base at V and 6 bases at J, with 6 bases between. CDR3 DNA: TGTGCCAGCAGTGAATCGGGAAATGGCTACACCTTC. Protein product: CASSESGNGYTF.

This clonotype was seen a single time. The CDR3 reads CASSQDQPGRGADTQYF. The DNA for the CDR3 is TGTGCCAGCAGCCAAGATCAACCAGGAAGGGGGGCAGATACGCAGTATTTT. This chain uses TRBV14 with TRBJ2-3, with D tentatively TRBD1 or TRBD2 (6 bases each). From germline, CDR1 is SGHDN and CDR2 FVKESK. This CDR3 is built from 17 residues. The ends were cut back, 0 bases at V and 4 bases at J, with 17 bases in the middle.